Shown below are 3 T cell receptor beta chains from a single sample sequenced in a study of blood T cell repertoires in COVID-19. Profiling relied on immunoSEQ multiplex PCR, and the TCRdb table lists in-frame clones only, not all of them. The sample has more than 300,000 clones, 88% seen once. The specimen sequenced was PBMCs or T cells enriched from blood (not recorded which). The receptors originated from a young woman who had recovered from COVID-19.

This rearrangement joins TRBV5-4 to TRBJ1-6, with D perhaps matching TRBD1 (6 bases). The CDR3 is 15 amino acids. The V and J ends lost 2 bases and 7 bases respectively, with 13 bases between them. The germline CDR1 and CDR2 sequences are SGHNT and YYREEE (reference sequence). Here the CDR3 DNA reads TGTGCCAGCAGCTTAGGTGGGGGGGGCAATTCACCCCTCCACTTT. As protein: CASSLGGGGNSPLHF.

The rearrangement links TRBV18 to TRBJ1-3; 7 nucleotides match TRBD1. V trimming: 3 bases; J trimming: 0 bases; junction bases outside the gene matches: 17. The CDR3 loop spans 20 amino acids. CDR1 is KGHSH, CDR2 LQKENI, per germline. The CDR3 bases are TGTGCCAGCTCACCCCGACAGGGACAGACTTCAACCTACTCTGGAAACACCATATATTTT. This codes for CASSPRQGQTSTYSGNTIYF. The full variable domain, with the rest looked up from reference TRBV18 and TRBJ1-3, is NAGVMQNPRHLVRRRGQEARLRCSPMKGHSHVYWYRQLPEEGLKFMVYLQKENIIDESGMPKERFSAEFPKEGPSILRIQQVVRGDSAAYFCASSPRQGQTSTYSGNTIYFGEGSWLTVV.

The chain is built from TRBV18 and TRBJ1-2; D remains ambiguous. The V end was cut by 3 bases, the J end by 5 bases, with 16 bases between. This CDR3 has 15 amino acids. Per the germline V gene, CDR1 is KGHSH and CDR2 is LQKENI. The CDR3 sequence is CASSPSSTGNYGYTF. The DNA for the CDR3 is TGTGCCAGCTCACCCAGCAGTACGGGGAATTATGGCTACACCTTC.